These 25 T cell receptor beta chains were all obtained from the same sample, sequenced in a study of T cells in Graves' hyperthyroidism and ophthalmopathy. Authors of the study amplified TCR beta CDR3 regions from RNA transcripts. TCR CDR3 underwent first-round RT-PCR with the HTBI primer set. TCRdb called the multiplex PCR reads again in MiXCR, with one record for every CDR3 protein. The profile shows more than 500,000 distinct CDR3 sequences, around 46% of them singletons. The specimen sequenced was peripheral blood or thyroid tissue (not recorded which). All receptors come from an adult woman with Graves' disease, either hyperthyroidism or ophthalmopathy (not recorded which).

In its sample, this clonotype was seen many times. The chain employs TRBV18 and TRBJ2-6; the D is unclear. CDR1 and CDR2 (germline): KGHSH, LQKENI. The CDR3 covers 15 residues. Trimming cost V 1 base and J 0 bases, with 4 bases left between them. CDR3 region: CASSPLVSGANVLTF. DNA for the CDR3: TGTGCCAGCTCACCACTAGTCTCTGGGGCCAACGTCCTGACTTTC.

This clonotype was seen ten or more times. The V and J genes are TRBV5-1 and TRBJ2-6; no clear D gene. Germline V lookup: CDR1 SGHRS, CDR2 YFSETQ. Trimming pared 4 bases from V and 1 base from J, leaving 9 bases between. This CDR3 is 15 amino acids long. As DNA, the CDR3 is TGCGCCAGCAGCCCCACCAGGTCTGGGGCCAACGTCCTGACTTTC. This sequence encodes CASSPTRSGANVLTF.

This clonotype came up many times. The V call is TRBV20-1, the J call TRBJ2-2, with D perhaps matching TRBD1 or TRBD2 (5 bases each). The germline V gene has CDR1 DFQATT and CDR2 SNEGSKA (reference sequence). The CDR3 contains 16 residues. Trimming shortened V by 2 bases and J by 3 bases, and 16 bases separated the two germline ends. DNA of the CDR3: TGCAGTGCTAGACCCTCCCGGGGCCCACACACCGGGGAGCTGTTTTTT. It codes for CSARPSRGPHTGELFF.

This chain connects TRBV29-1 to TRBJ2-2; D gene unclear. CDR1 and CDR2 (germline): SQVTM, ANQGSEA. The V and J ends lost 4 bases and 1 base respectively, with 10 bases between them. The CDR3 covers 14 residues. CDR3 coding DNA: TGCAGCGTTGGAAGAGGAGAGAACACCGGGGAGCTGTTTTTT. Its protein product is CSVGRGENTGELFF.

This clonotype was recorded many times. The rearrangement links TRBV29-1 to TRBJ1-1; TRBD1 might be the D (6 bases). The length of the CDR3 is 14 residues. CDR1 and CDR2 (germline): SQVTM, ANQGSEA. V lost 3 bases to trimming and J lost 1 base, with 12 bases between them. The CDR3 here is CSVEGTLKNTEAFF. The CDR3 DNA reads TGCAGCGTTGAGGGGACACTTAAGAACACTGAAGCTTTCTTT.

This clonotype was seen many times. This chain uses TRBV28 with TRBJ1-3; D unresolved. V gave up 7 bases and J gave up 3 bases, with 4 bases separating them. Germline CDR1 MDHEN, CDR2 SYDVKM. The CDR3 has 11 amino acids. The CDR3 DNA follows: TGTGCCAGCACCCGTGGAAACACCATATATTTT. Translating it yields CASTRGNTIYF. The complete variable domain, with remaining parts taken from reference TRBV28 and TRBJ1-3, reads DVKVTQSSRYLVKRTGEKVFLECVQDMDHENMFWYRQDPGLGLRLIYFSYDVKMKEKGDIPEGYSVSREKKERFSLILESASTNQTSMYLCASTRGNTIYFGEGSWLTVV.

This clonotype was picked up many times. The rearrangement joins TRBV5-1 to TRBJ1-4; D might be TRBD1 (5 bases). The CDR3 is 14 residues long. V was clipped by 3 bases and J by 4 bases, with 10 bases between them. From germline, CDR1 is SGHRS and CDR2 YFSETQ. As DNA, the CDR3 is TGCGCCAGCAGCTCGGGGCCGTATAATGAAAAACTGTTTTTT. It codes for CASSSGPYNEKLFF.

This clonotype has a count of ten or more. The chain employs TRBV7-9 and TRBJ1-1; a possible D gene is TRBD1 (5 bases). Deletions cut 5 bases from V and 0 bases from J, with 16 bases between. The CDR3 extends over 16 amino acids. Germline V lookup: CDR1 SEHNR, CDR2 FQNEAQ (reference sequence). The CDR3 DNA follows: TGTGCCAGCAGCCAAGGGGTAATAAGACTGAACACTGAAGCTTTCTTT. Translating gives CASSQGVIRLNTEAFF.

At least ten counts were recorded for this clonotype. The chain employs TRBV27 and TRBJ1-2; possible D gene TRBD1, 5 bases. The ends were cut back, 6 bases at V and 8 bases at J, with 10 bases in the middle. The V gene's germline CDR1 is MNHEY and CDR2 SMNVEV (reference sequence). The CDR3 covers 11 residues. The CDR3 region is CASRSEGGYTF. The CDR3, as DNA: TGTGCCAGCAGGTCGGAGGGGGGCTACACCTTC.

The genes are TRBV15 and TRBJ2-5; D is perhaps TRBD1 (7 bases). Germline V gives CDR1 LNHNV, CDR2 YYDKDF (reference sequence). The ends were cut back, 2 bases at V and 5 bases at J, with 9 bases in the middle. The CDR3 totals 13 residues. In nucleotides, the CDR3 is TGTGCCACCAGCAGATCAGGGGGGGAGACCCAGTACTTC. Its protein product is CATSRSGGETQYF.

Concerning this clonotype itself: The junction does not match germline at one end; this may be a read error. J is TRBJ1-1 and V is TRBV7-3; TRBD1 agrees at 9 bases. The CDR3 has 15 amino acids. Germline CDR1 reads SGHTA; CDR2 reads FQGTGA. DNA of the CDR3: TGTGCCAGCAGCAACACAGGGGGCTTTGGCACTGAAGCTTTCTTC. It translates to CASSNTGGFGTEAFF.

This clonotype showed up just a few times. The chain combines TRBV5-1 with TRBJ2-5, with no clear D. The CDR3 totals 13 residues. Germline assignment: CDR1 SGHRS and CDR2 YFSETQ. V lost 4 bases to trimming and J lost 5 bases, with 12 bases between them. CDR3 protein: CASSRTLGETQYF. The CDR3 DNA reads as TGCGCCAGCAGCCGGACCCTCGGGGAGACCCAGTACTTC.

This clonotype was recorded at least ten times. The CDR3 sequence: CASTGLAGVTGELFF. The CDR3 DNA reads as TGTGCCAGCACTGGACTAGCGGGAGTTACCGGGGAGCTGTTTTTT. V and J are TRBV25-1 and TRBJ2-2, with TRBD2 identical over 13 bases. Germline CDR1 and CDR2: MGHDK and SYGVNS. V was pared by 7 bases and J by 5 bases, with 4 bases of the junction left unmatched. The CDR3 covers 15 residues.

The chain is built from TRBV10-3 and TRBJ1-2, with D unresolved. Trimming removed 6 bases from V and 4 bases from J, with 15 bases in between. Germline-derived CDR1 and CDR2 are ENHRY and SYGVKD. This CDR3 region has 14 residues. This CDR3 reads CAISSEQFLYGYTF. The CDR3 DNA sequence: TGTGCCATCAGCTCGGAGCAATTCCTCTATGGCTACACCTTC.

In its sample, this clonotype was seen many times. V gene TRBV6-5 combines with J gene TRBJ1-6; a possible D gene is TRBD1 (6 bases). The germline CDR1 and CDR2 sequences are MNHEY and SVGAGI. The CDR3 runs to 14 residues. V lost 10 bases, J lost 7 bases, and 17 bases lay in between. The CDR3 reads CATAGGGGNSPLHF. Here the CDR3 DNA reads TGTGCCACCGCAGGAGGGGGTGGGAATTCACCCCTCCACTTT.

This clonotype came up many times. This sequence joins TRBV19 and TRBJ2-7; weak D call: TRBD2 (6 bases). Trimming removed 3 bases from V and 3 bases from J, with 12 bases in between. This CDR3 region has 14 residues. In germline, CDR1 is LNHDA, CDR2 SQIVND (reference sequence). The CDR3 DNA reads as TGTGCCAGTAGTATCGCCGGGGGAGGCTACGAGCAGTACTTC. It specifies CASSIAGGGYEQYF.

A remark on this clonotype: A much larger clone differs from this one at a single base, so this may be a read error. This sequence joins TRBV10-3 and TRBJ1-3, with a weak D call TRBD1 (6 bases). With 5 bases removed from V and 0 bases from J, the gap between germline ends came to 17 bases. The CDR3 length is 17 residues. In germline, CDR1 is ENHRY, CDR2 SYGVKD. CDR3 in amino acids: CAISSHPGTPSGNTIYF. The DNA of the CDR3 is TGTGCCATCAGTTCTCACCCCGGGACACCCTCTGGAAACACCATATATTTT.

This sequence joins TRBV20-1 and TRBJ2-2; tentative D call: TRBD2 (5 bases). CDR3 size: 13 residues. Germline V gene sequence: CDR1 DFQATT, CDR2 SNEGSKA (reference sequence). V shed 5 bases and J shed 3 bases, with 10 bases lying between them. CDR3: CSAWTLYTGELFF. Here the CDR3 DNA reads TGCAGTGCTTGGACTCTTTACACCGGGGAGCTGTTTTTT.

On this clonotype itself: This may arise from a read error, as a much more abundant clone is one base away. The chain couples TRBV6-5 to TRBJ1-2, with D perhaps matching TRBD1 (5 bases). The germline V and J ends were trimmed by 4 bases and 8 bases, with 20 bases remaining between them. CDR1 MNHEY and CDR2 SVGAGI come from the germline V gene. The CDR3 contains 15 residues. CDR3 DNA sequence: TGTGCCAGCAGTTCTACGCGGGGACTAGGGCTCGGCTACACCTTC. Amino acids: CASSSTRGLGLGYTF.

Of note for this clonotype: Its ends do not fully match the called genes, so a read error is possible. This sequence joins TRBV2 and TRBJ1-1; D gene unclear. This CDR3 comprises 13 residues. Germline CDR1 reads SNHLY; CDR2 reads FYNNEI. CDR3 in DNA: TGTGCCAGCAGTGGATTGGGGAGGACTGGAGCTTTCTTC. It translates to CASSGLGRTGAFF.

About this clonotype: The conserved phenylalanine or tryptophan normally closing the CDR3 is absent here, so this likely arose from a read error. The DNA is left out, because the CDR3 cannot be placed on it with certainty; the CDR3 is given as TCRdb lists it. The CDR3: CATSSGGL. The chain uses TRBV15 and TRBJ2-6; the table's TRBD1 call for D was not verified on the DNA. The CDR3 totals 8 residues, both ends included. Germline V CDR1 and CDR2: LNHNV, YYDKDF (reference sequence).

This clonotype was counted at least ten times. The chain employs TRBV19 and TRBJ2-7; 7 bases fit TRBD2. V shed 3 bases, J shed 9 bases, and the junction held 2 bases outside the gene matches. The germline V gene has CDR1 LNHDA and CDR2 SQIVND (reference sequence). The CDR3 sequence is 11 residues long. The DNA of the CDR3 is TGTGCCAGTAGTATTGGCGGGAGGCAGTACTTC. Its translation is CASSIGGRQYF. Filled out from reference TRBV19 and TRBJ2-7, the complete variable domain reads DGGITQSPKYLFRKEGQNVTLSCEQNLNHDAMYWYRQDPGQGLRLIYYSQIVNDFQKGDIAEGYSVSREKKESFPLTVTSAQKNPTAFYLCASSIGGRQYFGPGTRLTVT.

This clonotype was seen repeatedly, ten times or more. The chain combines TRBV12-5 with TRBJ1-5; D call uncertain. The V and J ends lost 6 bases and 6 bases respectively, with 12 bases between them. Per germline, CDR1 LGHNT and CDR2 FRNRAP. The CDR3 is 13 residues long. CDR3 residues: CASGKLRGQPQHF. CDR3 sequence (DNA): TGTGCTAGTGGCAAATTACGGGGTCAGCCCCAGCATTTT.

This clonotype was seen at least ten times. This chain uses TRBV28 with TRBJ1-5; tentatively, D is TRBD1 (5 bases). V lost 3 bases and J lost 0, with 9 bases in between. In germline, CDR1 is MDHEN, CDR2 SYDVKM. The CDR3 totals 15 residues. CDR3 amino acids: CASSFSGTSNQPQHF. In nucleotides, the CDR3 is TGTGCCAGCAGTTTCAGTGGGACTAGCAATCAGCCCCAGCATTTT.

The CDR3 bases are TGCGCCAGCAGCTTGGAGACTAGCGGGAGTGTAGGGCAGACCCAGTACTTC. Its translation: CASSLETSGSVGQTQYF. The chain has TRBV5-1 and TRBJ2-5; 12 bases align to TRBD2. Trimming took 0 bases from V and 6 from J; bases not matched to a gene: 9. Germline CDR1 is SGHRS and CDR2 is YFSETQ. CDR3 length: 17 amino acids.